This T cell receptor beta chain was found in a study of blood T cells in healthy people across ages. Across the study: Template switching captured about one barcoded beta molecule per two T cells. Study-wide results and caveats: Naive and antigen-experienced cells were not separated, limiting conclusive comparison.

CDR1 is SGHTA and CDR2 is FQGNSA in the germline V gene. With 3 bases removed from V and 0 bases from J, the gap between germline ends came to 8 bases. The CDR3 consists of 14 residues. Combining a sample-barcoded 5' primer with a J-beta primer mix, a second PCR ran for roughly 7 to 11 cycles. Via MiXCR, TCRdb re-called the 5' RACE reads, giving one row per CDR3 protein. The sample holds under 950,000 distinct CDR3 sequences, about 24% seen once. Worth noting for this clonotype: Its antigen is unknown.

Sequenced sample: blood. The receptor was isolated from a man aged 65 to 85 in good health. The chain employs TRBV7-2 and TRBJ1-1; D gene ambiguous. CDR3 sequence reads: CASSLLPMNTEAFF. The CDR3 DNA is TGTGCCAGCAGCTTGTTACCCATGAACACTGAAGCTTTCTTT.